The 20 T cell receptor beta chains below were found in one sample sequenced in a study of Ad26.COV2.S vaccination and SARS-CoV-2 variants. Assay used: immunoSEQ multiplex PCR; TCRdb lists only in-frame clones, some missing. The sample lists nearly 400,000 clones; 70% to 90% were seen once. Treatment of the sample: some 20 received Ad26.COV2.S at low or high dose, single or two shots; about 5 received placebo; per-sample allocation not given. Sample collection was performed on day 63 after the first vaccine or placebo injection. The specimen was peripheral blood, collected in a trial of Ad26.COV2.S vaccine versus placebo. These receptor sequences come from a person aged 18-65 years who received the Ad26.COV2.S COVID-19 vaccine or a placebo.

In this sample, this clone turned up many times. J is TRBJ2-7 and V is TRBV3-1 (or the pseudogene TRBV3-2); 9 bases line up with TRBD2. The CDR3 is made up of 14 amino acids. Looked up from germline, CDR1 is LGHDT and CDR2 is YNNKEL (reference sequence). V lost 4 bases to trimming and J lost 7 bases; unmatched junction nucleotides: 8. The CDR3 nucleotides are TGTGCCAGCAGCCGTGGGCTAGCGGGAAGGGAGCAGTACTTC. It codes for CASSRGLAGREQYF.

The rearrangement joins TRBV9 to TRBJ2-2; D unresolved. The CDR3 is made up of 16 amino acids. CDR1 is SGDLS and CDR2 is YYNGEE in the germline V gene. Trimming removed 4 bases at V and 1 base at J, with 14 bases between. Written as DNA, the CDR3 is TGTGCCAGCAGCCCCAATGTAGGGCAGAACACCGGGGAGCTGTTTTTT. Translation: CASSPNVGQNTGELFF.

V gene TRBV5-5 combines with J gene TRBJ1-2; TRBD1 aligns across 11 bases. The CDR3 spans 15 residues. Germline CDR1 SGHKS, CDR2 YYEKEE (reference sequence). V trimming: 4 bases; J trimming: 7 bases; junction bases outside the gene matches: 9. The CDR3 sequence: CASSPIGQGAIGYTF. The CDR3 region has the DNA TGTGCCAGCAGCCCTATCGGACAGGGGGCGATTGGCTACACCTTC.

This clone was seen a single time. CDR3 DNA sequence: TGTGCCAGCAGGATAGGAGGGGGCGAGACTGAAGCTTTCTTT. Protein sequence: CASRIGGGETEAFF. This rearrangement joins TRBV2 to TRBJ1-1, with 7 nucleotides matching TRBD1. This CDR3 has 14 amino acids. Germline lookup yields CDR1 SNHLY and CDR2 FYNNEI. V lost 6 bases and J lost 5; bases outside the gene matches: 9.

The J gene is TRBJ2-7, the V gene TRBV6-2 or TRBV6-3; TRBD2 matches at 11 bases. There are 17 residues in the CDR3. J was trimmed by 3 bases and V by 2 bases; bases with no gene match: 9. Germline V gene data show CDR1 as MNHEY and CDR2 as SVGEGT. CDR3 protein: CASSYQAPTSGIYEQYF. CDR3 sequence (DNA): TGTGCCAGCAGTTACCAAGCCCCGACTAGCGGGATCTACGAGCAGTACTTC.

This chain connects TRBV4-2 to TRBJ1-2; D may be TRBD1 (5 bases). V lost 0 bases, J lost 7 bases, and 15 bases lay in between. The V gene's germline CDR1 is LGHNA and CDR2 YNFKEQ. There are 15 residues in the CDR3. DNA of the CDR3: TGTGCCAGCAGCCAAGATCAGGGCAGAGCCAGTGGCTACACCTTC. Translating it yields CASSQDQGRASGYTF.

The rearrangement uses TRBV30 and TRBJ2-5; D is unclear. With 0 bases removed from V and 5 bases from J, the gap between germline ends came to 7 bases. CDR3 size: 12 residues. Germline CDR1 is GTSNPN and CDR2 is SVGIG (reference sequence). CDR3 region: CAWSVLTETQYF. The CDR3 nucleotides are TGTGCCTGGAGTGTACTAACGGAGACCCAGTACTTC.

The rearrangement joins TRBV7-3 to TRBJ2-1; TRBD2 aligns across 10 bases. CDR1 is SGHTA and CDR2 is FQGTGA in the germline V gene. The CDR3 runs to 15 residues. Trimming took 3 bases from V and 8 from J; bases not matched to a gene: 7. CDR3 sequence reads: CASSFSSGSTDEQFF. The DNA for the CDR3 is TGTGCCAGCAGCTTTTCTAGCGGGAGTACCGATGAGCAGTTCTTC.

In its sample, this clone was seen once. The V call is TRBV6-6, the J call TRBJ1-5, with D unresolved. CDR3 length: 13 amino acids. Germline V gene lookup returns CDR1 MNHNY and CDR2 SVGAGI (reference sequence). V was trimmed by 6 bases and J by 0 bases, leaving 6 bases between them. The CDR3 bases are TGTGCCAGCAGGTCCACTAGCAATCAGCCCCAGCATTTT. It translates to CASRSTSNQPQHF.

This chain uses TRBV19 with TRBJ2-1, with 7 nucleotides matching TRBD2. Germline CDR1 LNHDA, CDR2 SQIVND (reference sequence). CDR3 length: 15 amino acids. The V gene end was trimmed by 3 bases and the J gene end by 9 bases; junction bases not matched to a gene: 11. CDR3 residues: CASSIVHGRIAEQFF. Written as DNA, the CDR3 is TGTGCCAGTAGTATCGTCCACGGGAGGATCGCTGAGCAGTTCTTC.

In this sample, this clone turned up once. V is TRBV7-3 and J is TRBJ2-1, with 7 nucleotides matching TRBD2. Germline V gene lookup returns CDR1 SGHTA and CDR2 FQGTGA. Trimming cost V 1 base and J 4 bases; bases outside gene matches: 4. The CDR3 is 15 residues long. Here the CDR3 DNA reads TGTGCCAGCAGCTTAAGCCTAGCGGAGTACAATGAGCAGTTCTTC. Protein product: CASSLSLAEYNEQFF.

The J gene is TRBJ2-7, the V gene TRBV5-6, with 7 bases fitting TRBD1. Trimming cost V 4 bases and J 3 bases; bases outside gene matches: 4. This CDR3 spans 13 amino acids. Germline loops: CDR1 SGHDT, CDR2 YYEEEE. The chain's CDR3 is CASSGRQGYEQYF. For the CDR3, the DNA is TGTGCCAGCAGCGGAAGACAGGGCTACGAGCAGTACTTC.

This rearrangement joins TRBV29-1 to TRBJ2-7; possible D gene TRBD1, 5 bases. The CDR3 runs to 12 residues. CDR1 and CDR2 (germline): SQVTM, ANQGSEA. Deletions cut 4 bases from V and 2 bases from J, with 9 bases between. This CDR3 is CSVGDSPYEQYF. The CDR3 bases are TGCAGCGTTGGTGACAGTCCCTACGAGCAGTACTTC.

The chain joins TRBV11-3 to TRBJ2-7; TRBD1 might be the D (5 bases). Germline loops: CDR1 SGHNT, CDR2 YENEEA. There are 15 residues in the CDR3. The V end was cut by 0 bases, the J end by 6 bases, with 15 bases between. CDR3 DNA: TGTGCCAGCAGCTTAGATTCGCCAGGGAATCCCGAGCAGTACTTC. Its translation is CASSLDSPGNPEQYF.

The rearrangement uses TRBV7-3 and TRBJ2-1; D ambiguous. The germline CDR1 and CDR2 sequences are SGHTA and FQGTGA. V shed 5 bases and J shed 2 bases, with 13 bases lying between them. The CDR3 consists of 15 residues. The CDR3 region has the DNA TGTGCCAGCAGCCGTGCGGCTGGGACCTACAATGAGCAGTTCTTC. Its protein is CASSRAAGTYNEQFF.

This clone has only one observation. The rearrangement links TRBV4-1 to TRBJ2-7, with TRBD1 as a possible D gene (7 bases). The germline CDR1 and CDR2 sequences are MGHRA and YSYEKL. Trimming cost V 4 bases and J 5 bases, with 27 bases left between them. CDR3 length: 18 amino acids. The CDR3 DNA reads TGCGCCAGCAGCCCGGAGGGCCAAGTAAGGAGGGGGCTGAACGAGCAGTACTTC. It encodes CASSPEGQVRRGLNEQYF.

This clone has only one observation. The CDR3 DNA sequence: TGTGCCACCAGTGATTCTCTAGCGGGAGTACGCAATGAGCAGTTCTTC. It specifies CATSDSLAGVRNEQFF. This chain links TRBV24-1 with TRBJ2-1; 10 bases are shared with TRBD2. The germline gives CDR1 KGHDR, CDR2 SFDVKD. This CDR3 is built from 16 residues. The junction had 6 bases not matched to a gene; V was cut back by 2 bases and J by 6 bases.

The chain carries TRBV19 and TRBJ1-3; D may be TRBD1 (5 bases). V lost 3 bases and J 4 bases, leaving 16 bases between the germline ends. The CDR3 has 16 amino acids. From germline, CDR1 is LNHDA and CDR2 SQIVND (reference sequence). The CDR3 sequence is CASSISGTLSGNTIYF. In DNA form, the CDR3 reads TGTGCCAGTAGTATCTCGGGGACCCTTAGCGGAAACACCATATATTTT.

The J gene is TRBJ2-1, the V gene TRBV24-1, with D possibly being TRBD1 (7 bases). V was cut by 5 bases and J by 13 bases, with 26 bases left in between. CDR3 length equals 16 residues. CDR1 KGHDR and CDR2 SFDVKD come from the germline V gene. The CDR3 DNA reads TGTGCCACCAGTGGGGCGGACTATCGGGACAGCGACAAACAGTTCTTC. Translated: CATSGADYRDSDKQFF.

The DNA for the CDR3 is TGCGCCAGCAGTGAGCGGGGCACCGCAACTAATGAAAAACTGTTTTTT. It codes for CASSERGTATNEKLFF. This chain uses TRBV10-2 with TRBJ1-4, with a tentative D call TRBD1 (5 bases). V was cut by 2 bases and J by 0 bases, with 10 bases left in between. This CDR3 is built from 16 residues. CDR1 and CDR2 (germline): WSHSY, SAAADI.